This note documents a single T cell receptor (beta chain) sequence. The sample comes from a study of OX40 agonist ivuxolimab in advanced cancers. Here immunoSEQ multiplex PCR was the method, and the copy in TCRdb shows in-frame clones only, minus some. Of 55,000 to 80,000 clones listed, roughly 87% are singletons. Germline CDR1 and CDR2: SQVTM and ANQGSEA. Trimming removed 6 bases from V and 7 bases from J, with 12 bases in between. The CDR3 is 11 residues long. The chain carries TRBV29-1 and TRBJ1-2, with D maybe TRBD1 (6 bases). This clonotype was obtained from an adult with an advanced solid tumor such as melanoma, head and neck, liver or kidney cancer. The sample in question was CD4+ or CD8+ T cells sorted from blood, obtained in a trial of the OX40 agonist ivuxolimab. In nucleotides, the CDR3 is TGCAGCGTCGATGGGACAAGTGGCTACACCTTC. Encoded protein: CSVDGTSGYTF. The full variable domain, with the rest looked up from reference TRBV29-1 and TRBJ1-2, is SAVISQKPSRDICQRGTSLTIQCQVDSQVTMMFWYRQQPGQSLTLIATANQGSEATYESGFVIDKFPISRPNLTFSTLTVSNMSPEDSSIYLCSVDGTSGYTFGSGTRLTVV.